Given below is one TCR beta chain in context. The record originates from a study of control samples from healthy donors and cancer patients. Generated by immunoSEQ multiplex PCR, the TCRdb table keeps only in-frame clones and is missing some. The sample has around 110,000 clones, over 90% seen once; the top ten hold 2.6%. This sequence was found in a man aged 30 to 39 in good health. Sequenced input: blood.

CDR3 sequence: CASSKGQMSTDTQYF. The CDR3 DNA follows: TGTGCCAGCAGTAAAGGACAGATGAGCACAGATACGCAGTATTTT. This chain uses TRBV28 with TRBJ2-3; weak D call: TRBD1 (6 bases). Looked up from germline, CDR1 is MDHEN and CDR2 is SYDVKM. The CDR3 extends over 15 amino acids. Trimming took 5 bases from V and 0 from J, leaving 12 bases between them.